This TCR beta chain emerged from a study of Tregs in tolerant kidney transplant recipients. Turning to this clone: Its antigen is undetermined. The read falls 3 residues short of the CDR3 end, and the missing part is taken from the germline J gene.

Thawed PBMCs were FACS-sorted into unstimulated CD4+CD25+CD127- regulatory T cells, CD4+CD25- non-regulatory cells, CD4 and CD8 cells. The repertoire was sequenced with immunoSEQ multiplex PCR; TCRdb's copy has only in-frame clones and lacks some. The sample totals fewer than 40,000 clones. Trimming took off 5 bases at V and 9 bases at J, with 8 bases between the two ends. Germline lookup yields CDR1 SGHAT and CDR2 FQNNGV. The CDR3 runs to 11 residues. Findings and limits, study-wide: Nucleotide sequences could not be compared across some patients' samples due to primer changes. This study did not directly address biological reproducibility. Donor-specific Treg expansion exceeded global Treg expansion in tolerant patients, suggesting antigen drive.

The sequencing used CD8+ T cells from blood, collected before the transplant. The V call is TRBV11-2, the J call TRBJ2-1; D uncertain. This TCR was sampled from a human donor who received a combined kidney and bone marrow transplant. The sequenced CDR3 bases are TGTGCCAGCAGCCCTTCGGTTGAG. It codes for CASSPSVE. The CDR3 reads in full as CASSPSVEQFF.